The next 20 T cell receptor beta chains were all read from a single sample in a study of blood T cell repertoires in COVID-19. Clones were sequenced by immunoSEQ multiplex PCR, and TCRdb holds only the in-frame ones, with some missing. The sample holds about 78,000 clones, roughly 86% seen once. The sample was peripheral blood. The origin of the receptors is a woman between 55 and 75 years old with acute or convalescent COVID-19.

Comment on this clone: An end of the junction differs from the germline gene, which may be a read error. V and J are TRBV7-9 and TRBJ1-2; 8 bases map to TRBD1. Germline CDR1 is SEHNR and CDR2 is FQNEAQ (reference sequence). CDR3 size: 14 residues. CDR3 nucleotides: TGTGCCAGCAGCTTAGGTGGTTCCGGGACAGGTACCTATTTC. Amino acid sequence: CASSLGGSGTGTYF.

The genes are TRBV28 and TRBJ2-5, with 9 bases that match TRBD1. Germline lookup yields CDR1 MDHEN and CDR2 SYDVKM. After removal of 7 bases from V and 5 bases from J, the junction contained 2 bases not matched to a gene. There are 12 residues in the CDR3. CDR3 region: CASTGQGETQYF. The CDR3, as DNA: TGTGCCAGCACCGGACAGGGGGAGACCCAGTACTTC.

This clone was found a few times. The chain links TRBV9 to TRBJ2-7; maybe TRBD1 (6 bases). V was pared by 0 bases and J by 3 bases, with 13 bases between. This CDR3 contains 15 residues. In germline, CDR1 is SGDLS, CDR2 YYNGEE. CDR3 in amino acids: CASSVEGQGNYEQYF. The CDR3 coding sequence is TGTGCCAGCAGCGTAGAGGGGCAGGGGAACTACGAGCAGTACTTC. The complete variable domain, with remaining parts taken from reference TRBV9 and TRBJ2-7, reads DSGVTQTPKHLITATGQRVTLRCSPRSGDLSVYWYQQSLDQGLQFLIQYYNGEERAKGNILERFSAQQFPDLHSELNLSSLELGDSALYFCASSVEGQGNYEQYFGPGTRLTVT.

CDR3 protein: CASSSTGNTGELFF. The CDR3 region has the DNA TGTGCCAGCAGCTCGACAGGGAACACCGGGGAGCTGTTTTTT. J is TRBJ2-2 and V is TRBV11-3, with D possibly TRBD1 on 6 matching bases. The CDR3 covers 14 residues. Germline CDR1 SGHNT, CDR2 YENEEA. The germline V and J ends were trimmed by 4 bases and 1 base, with 7 bases remaining between them.

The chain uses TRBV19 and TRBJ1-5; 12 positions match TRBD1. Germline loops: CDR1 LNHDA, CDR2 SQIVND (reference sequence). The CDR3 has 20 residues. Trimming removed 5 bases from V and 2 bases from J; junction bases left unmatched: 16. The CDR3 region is CASSVTGTGGQYWRNQPQHF. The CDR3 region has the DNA TGTGCCAGTAGTGTAACCGGGACAGGGGGCCAATATTGGCGCAATCAGCCCCAGCATTTT.

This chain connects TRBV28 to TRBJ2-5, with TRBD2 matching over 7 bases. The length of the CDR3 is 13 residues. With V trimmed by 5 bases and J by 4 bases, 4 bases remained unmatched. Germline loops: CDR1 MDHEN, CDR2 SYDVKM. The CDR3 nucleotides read TGTGCCAGCAGTGTCGGCGGGAGAGAGACCCAGTACTTC. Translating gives CASSVGGRETQYF. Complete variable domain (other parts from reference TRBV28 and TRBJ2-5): DVKVTQSSRYLVKRTGEKVFLECVQDMDHENMFWYRQDPGLGLRLIYFSYDVKMKEKGDIPEGYSVSREKKERFSLILESASTNQTSMYLCASSVGGRETQYFGPGTRLLVL.

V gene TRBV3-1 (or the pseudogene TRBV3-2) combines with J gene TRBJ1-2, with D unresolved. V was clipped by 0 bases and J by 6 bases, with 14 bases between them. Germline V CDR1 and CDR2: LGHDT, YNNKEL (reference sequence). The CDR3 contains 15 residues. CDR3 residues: CASSQDQAGYDGYTF. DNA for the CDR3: TGTGCCAGCAGCCAAGATCAAGCCGGGTACGATGGCTACACCTTC.

This CDR3 is CASSTRTGLNEQYF. Here the CDR3 DNA reads TGTGCCAGCAGCACCAGGACAGGGTTGAACGAGCAGTACTTC. V is TRBV13 and J is TRBJ2-7; 8 positions match TRBD1. The CDR3 is 14 amino acids. The germline CDR1 and CDR2 sequences are PRHDT and FYEKMQ (reference sequence). J was trimmed by 5 bases and V by 5 bases; bases with no gene match: 8.

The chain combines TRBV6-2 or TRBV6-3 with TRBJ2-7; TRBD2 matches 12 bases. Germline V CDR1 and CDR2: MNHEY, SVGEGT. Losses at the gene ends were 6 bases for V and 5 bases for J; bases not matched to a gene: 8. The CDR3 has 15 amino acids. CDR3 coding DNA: TGTGCCAGCAGCCTCCTAGCGGGAGGGGCTCACGAGCAGTACTTC. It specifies CASSLLAGGAHEQYF.

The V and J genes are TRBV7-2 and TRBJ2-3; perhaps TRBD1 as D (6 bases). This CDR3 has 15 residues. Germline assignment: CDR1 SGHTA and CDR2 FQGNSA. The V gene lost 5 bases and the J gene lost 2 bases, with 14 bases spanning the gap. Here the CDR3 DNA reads TGTGCCAGCAGCATAGGACAGACTTACACAGATACGCAGTATTTT. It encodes CASSIGQTYTDTQYF.

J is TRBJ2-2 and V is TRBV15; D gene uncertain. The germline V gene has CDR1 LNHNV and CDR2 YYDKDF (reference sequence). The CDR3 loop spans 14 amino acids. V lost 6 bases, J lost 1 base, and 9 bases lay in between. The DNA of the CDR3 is TGTGCCACCAGTGTACAGAGGAACACCGGGGAGCTGTTTTTT. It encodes CATSVQRNTGELFF.

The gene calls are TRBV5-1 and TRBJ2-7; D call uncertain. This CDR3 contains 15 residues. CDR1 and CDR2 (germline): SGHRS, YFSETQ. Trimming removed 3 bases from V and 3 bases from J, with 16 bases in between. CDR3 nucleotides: TGCGCCAGCAGCTATGATGCAGATAATAACTACGAGCAGTACTTC. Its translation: CASSYDADNNYEQYF.

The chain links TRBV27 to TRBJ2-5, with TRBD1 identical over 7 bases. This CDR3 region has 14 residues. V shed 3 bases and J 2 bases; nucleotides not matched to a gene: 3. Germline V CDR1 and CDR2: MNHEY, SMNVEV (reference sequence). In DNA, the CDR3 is TGTGCCAGCAGTTTGTGGGGACAGCAAGAGACCCAGTACTTC. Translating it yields CASSLWGQQETQYF.

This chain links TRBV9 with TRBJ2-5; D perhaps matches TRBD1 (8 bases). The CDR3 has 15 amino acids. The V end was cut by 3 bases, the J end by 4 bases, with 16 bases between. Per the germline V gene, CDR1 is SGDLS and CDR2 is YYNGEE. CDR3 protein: CASSASAGQAETQYF. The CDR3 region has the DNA TGTGCCAGCAGCGCTTCAGCGGGACAGGCAGAGACCCAGTACTTC.

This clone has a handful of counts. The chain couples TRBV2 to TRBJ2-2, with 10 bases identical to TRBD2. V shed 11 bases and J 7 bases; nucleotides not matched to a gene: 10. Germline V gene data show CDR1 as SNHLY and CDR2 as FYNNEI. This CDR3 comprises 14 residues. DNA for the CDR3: TGTGCCGGAGCGGGAGGGCCCGTCGGCGGGGAGCTGTTTTTT. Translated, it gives CAGAGGPVGGELFF.

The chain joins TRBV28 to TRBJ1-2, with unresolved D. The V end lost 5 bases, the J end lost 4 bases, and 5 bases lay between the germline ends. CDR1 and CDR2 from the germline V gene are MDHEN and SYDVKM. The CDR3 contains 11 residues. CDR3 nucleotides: TGTGCCAGCAGTGGCTCCTATGGCTACACCTTC. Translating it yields CASSGSYGYTF.

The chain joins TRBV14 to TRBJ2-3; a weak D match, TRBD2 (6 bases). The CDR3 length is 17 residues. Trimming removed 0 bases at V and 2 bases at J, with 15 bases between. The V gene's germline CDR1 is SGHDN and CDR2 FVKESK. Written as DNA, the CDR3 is TGTGCCAGCAGCCAAGAATGGCGGGGAACTCTCACAGATACGCAGTATTTT. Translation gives CASSQEWRGTLTDTQYF.

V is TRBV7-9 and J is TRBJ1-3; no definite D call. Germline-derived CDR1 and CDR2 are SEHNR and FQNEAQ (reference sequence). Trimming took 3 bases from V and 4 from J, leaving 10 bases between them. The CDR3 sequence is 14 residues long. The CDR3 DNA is TGTGCCAGCAGCTTCGAGGGAAGGGGAAACACCATATATTTT. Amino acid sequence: CASSFEGRGNTIYF.

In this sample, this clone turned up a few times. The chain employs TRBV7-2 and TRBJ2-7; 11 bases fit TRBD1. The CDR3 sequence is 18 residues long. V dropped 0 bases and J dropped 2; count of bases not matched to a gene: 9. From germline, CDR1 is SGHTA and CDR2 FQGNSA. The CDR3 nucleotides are TGTGCCAGCAGCTTAGCCGGGACAGGGGGAGTCTTCACCTACGAGCAGTACTTC. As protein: CASSLAGTGGVFTYEQYF.

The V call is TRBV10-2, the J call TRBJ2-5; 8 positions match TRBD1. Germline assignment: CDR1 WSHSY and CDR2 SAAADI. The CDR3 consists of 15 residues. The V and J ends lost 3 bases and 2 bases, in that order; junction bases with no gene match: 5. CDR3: CASSEPGTGQETQYF. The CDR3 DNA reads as TGCGCCAGCAGTGAACCGGGGACAGGACAAGAGACCCAGTACTTC.